The clone carrying this T cell receptor beta chain was seen at least ten times. The antigen remains undetermined. The data belong to a study of T-cell memory formation after mild COVID-19. Regarding the study as a whole: In pre-infection memory, a portion of responding clones appeared, which suggested that cross-reactive memory joined.

Each CDR3 protein gets one entry after TCRdb re-called the 5' RACE reads with MiXCR. The sample yields more than 150,000 distinct CDR3 sequences, roughly 11% seen once. The V and J ends lost 0 bases and 0 bases respectively, with 10 bases between them. The CDR3 length is 15 residues. Germline lookup yields CDR1 DFQATT and CDR2 SNEGSKA (reference sequence). Sequencing was performed on PBMCs or a T cell subset sorted from them (not recorded which). This TCR derives from a man younger than 35 who had mild COVID-19 (a few samples of this study predate the infection). Cell type and time point are not known. This sequence joins TRBV20-1 and TRBJ2-3, with D perhaps matching TRBD2 (5 bases). The CDR3 sequence: CSARDLAASTDTQYF. The CDR3 DNA follows: TGCAGTGCTAGAGATCTAGCAGCCAGCACAGATACGCAGTATTTT.